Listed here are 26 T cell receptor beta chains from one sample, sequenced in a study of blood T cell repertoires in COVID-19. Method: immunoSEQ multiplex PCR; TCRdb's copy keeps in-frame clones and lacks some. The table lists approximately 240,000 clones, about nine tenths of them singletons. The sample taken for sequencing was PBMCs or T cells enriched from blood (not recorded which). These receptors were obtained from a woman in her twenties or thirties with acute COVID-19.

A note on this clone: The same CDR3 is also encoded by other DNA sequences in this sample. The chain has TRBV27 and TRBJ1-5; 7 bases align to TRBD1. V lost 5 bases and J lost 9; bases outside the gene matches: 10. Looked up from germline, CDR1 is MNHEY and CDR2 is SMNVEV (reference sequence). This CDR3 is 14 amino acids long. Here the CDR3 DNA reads TGTGCCAGCAGTCCACGGGACAGTCTGCGGCCCCAGCATTTT. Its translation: CASSPRDSLRPQHF.

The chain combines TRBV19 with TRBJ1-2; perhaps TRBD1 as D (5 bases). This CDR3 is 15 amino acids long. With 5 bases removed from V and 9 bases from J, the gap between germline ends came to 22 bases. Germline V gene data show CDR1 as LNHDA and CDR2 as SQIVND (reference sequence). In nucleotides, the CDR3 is TGTGCCAGTAGTTTCCTGGGGCCGGAATCTATGAGCTACACCTTC. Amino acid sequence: CASSFLGPESMSYTF.

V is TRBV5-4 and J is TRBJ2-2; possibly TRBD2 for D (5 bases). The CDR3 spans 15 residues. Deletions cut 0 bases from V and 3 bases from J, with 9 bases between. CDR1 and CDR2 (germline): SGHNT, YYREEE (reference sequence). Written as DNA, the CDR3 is TGTGCCAGCAGCTTGGGTGCTAGCTACACCGGGGAGCTGTTTTTT. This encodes CASSLGASYTGELFF.

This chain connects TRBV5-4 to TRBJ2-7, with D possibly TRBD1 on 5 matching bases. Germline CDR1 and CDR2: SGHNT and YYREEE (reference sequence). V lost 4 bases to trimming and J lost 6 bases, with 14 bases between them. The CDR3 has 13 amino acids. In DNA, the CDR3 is TGTGCCAGCAGCAACCCCTCGACAGTCGAGCAGTACTTC. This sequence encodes CASSNPSTVEQYF.

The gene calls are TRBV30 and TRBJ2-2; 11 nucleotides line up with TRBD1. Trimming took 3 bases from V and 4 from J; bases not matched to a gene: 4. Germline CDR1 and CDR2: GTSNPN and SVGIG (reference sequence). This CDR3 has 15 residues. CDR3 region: CAWSGDRGGTGELFF. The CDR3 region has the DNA TGTGCCTGGAGCGGGGACAGGGGGGGCACCGGGGAGCTGTTTTTT.

This chain's CDR3 is CASTRTANTEAFF. The CDR3 DNA reads as TGTGCCAGTACTCGGACAGCAAACACTGAAGCTTTCTTT. V gene TRBV19 combines with J gene TRBJ1-1, with D perhaps matching TRBD1 (6 bases). The CDR3 has 13 amino acids. Deletions cut 7 bases from V and 2 bases from J, with 11 bases between. Germline V gives CDR1 LNHDA, CDR2 SQIVND (reference sequence).

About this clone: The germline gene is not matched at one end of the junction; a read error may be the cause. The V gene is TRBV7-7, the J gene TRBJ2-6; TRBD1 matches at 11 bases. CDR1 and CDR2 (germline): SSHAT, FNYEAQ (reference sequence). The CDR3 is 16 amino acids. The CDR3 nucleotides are TGTGCTAGCAGCGGACAGGGGGCCTCTGGGGCCAACGTCCTGACTTTC. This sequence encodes CASSGQGASGANVLTF.

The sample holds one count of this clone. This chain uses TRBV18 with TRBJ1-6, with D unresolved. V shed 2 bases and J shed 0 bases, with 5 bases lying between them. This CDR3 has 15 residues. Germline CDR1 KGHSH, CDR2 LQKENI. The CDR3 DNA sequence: TGTGCCAGCTCACCAGGGAGCTCCTATAATTCACCCCTCCACTTT. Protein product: CASSPGSSYNSPLHF.

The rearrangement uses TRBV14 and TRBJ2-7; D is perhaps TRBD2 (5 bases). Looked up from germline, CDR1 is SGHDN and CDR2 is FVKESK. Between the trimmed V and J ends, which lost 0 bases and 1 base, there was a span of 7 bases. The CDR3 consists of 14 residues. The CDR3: CASSQEERSYEQYF. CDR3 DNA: TGTGCCAGCAGCCAAGAGGAGCGGTCCTACGAGCAGTACTTC. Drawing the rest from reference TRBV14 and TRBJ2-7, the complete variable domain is EAGVTQFPSHSVIEKGQTVTLRCDPISGHDNLYWYRRVMGKEIKFLLHFVKESKQDESGMPNNRFLAERTGGTYSTLKVQPAELEDSGVYFCASSQEERSYEQYFGPGTRLTVT.

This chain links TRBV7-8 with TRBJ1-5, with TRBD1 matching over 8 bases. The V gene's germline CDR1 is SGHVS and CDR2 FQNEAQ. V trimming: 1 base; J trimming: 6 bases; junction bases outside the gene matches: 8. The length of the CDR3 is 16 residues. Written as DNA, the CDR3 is TGTGCCAGCAGCTTAGGGGGGGACAGGAGGATTCAGCCCCAGCATTTT. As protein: CASSLGGDRRIQPQHF.

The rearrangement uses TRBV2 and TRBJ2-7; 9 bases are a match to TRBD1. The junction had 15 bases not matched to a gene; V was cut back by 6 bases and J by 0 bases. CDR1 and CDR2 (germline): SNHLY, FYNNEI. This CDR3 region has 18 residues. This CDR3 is CASSRSQGTGFSSYEQYF. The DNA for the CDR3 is TGTGCCAGCAGCCGAAGCCAGGGGACAGGGTTTAGCTCCTACGAGCAGTACTTC.

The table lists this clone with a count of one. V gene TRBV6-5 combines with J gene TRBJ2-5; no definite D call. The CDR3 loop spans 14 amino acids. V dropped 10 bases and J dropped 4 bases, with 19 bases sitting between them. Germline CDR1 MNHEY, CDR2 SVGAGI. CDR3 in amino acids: CAITTRLKLETQYF. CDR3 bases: TGTGCCATTACGACACGTCTCAAGCTAGAGACCCAGTACTTC.

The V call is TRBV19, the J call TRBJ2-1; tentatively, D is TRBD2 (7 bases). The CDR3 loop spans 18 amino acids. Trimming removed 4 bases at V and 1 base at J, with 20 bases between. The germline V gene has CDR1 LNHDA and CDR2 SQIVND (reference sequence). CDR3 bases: TGTGCCAGTAGTACCCAAAGGGGGGGAAGGGGGTCCTACAATGAGCAGTTCTTC. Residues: CASSTQRGGRGSYNEQFF.

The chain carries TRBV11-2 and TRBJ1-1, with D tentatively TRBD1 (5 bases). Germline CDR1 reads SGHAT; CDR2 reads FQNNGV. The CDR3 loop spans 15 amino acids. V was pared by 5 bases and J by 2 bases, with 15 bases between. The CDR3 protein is CASSAPGGSNTEAFF. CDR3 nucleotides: TGTGCCAGCAGCGCGCCCGGGGGGAGCAACACTGAAGCTTTCTTT.

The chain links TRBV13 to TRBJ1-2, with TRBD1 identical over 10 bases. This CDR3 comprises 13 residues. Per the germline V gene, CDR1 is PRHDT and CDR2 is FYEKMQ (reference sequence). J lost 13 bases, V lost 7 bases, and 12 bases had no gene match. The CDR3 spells CASTIDRGPGCTF. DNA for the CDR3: TGTGCCAGCACCATCGACAGGGGGCCAGGATGCACCTTC.

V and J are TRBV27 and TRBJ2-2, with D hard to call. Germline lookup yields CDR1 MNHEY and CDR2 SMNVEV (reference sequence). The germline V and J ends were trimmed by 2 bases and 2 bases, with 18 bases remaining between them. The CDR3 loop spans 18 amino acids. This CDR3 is CASSLHHLQVHNTGELFF. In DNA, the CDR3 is TGTGCCAGCAGTTTACATCATTTACAAGTTCACAACACCGGGGAGCTGTTTTTT.

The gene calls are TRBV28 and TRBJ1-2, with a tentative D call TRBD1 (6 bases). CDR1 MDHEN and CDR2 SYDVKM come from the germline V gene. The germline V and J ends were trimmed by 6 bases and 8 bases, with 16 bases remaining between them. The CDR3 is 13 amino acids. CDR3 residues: CASSPGDSGGYTF. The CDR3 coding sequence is TGTGCCAGCAGCCCAGGGGATTCAGGGGGCTACACCTTC.

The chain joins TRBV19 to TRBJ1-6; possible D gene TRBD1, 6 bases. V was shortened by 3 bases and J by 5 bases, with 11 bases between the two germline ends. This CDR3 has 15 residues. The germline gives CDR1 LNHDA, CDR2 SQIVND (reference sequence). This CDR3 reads CASSISGTNNSPLHF. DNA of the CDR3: TGTGCCAGTAGTATCTCCGGGACAAATAATTCACCCCTCCACTTT.

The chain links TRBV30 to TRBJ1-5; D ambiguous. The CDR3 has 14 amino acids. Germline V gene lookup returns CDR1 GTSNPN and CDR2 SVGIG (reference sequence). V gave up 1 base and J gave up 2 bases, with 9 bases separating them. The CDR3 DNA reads TGTGCCTGGAGTGGCGGGTTTCGCAATCAGCCCCAGCATTTT. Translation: CAWSGGFRNQPQHF.

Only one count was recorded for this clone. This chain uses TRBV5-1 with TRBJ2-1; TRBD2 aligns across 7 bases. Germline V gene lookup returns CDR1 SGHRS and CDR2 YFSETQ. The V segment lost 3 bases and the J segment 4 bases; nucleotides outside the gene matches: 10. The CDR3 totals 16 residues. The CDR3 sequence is CASSSGEQRGYNEQFF. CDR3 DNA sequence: TGCGCCAGCAGCTCGGGGGAGCAGCGGGGTTACAATGAGCAGTTCTTC.

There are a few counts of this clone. CDR3 nucleotides: TGTGCCAGCAGCCTAGCAGTGGGAACTATTCGCTACACCTTC. Translation: CASSLAVGTIRYTF. The chain links TRBV5-5 to TRBJ1-2; D unclear. Looked up from germline, CDR1 is SGHKS and CDR2 is YYEKEE (reference sequence). CDR3 size: 14 residues. The V end was cut by 4 bases, the J end by 9 bases, with 19 bases between.

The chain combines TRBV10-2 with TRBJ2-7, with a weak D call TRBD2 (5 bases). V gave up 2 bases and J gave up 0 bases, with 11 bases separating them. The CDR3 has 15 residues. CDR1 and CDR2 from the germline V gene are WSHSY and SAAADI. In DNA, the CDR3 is TGCGCCAGCAGTGAGCCCAGCGGAGCCTCCTACGAGCAGTACTTC. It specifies CASSEPSGASYEQYF.

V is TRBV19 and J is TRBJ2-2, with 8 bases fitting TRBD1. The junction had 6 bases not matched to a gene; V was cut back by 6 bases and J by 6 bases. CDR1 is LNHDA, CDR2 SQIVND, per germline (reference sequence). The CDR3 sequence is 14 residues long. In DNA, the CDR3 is TGTGCCAGTAGGCGGACAGGGTTCGCCGGGGAGCTGTTTTTT. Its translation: CASRRTGFAGELFF.

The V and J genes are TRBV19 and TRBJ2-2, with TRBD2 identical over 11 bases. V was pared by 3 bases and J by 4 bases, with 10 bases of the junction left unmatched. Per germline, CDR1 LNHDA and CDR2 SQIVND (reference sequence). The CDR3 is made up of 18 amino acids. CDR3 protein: CASSIRRTSGWGTGELFF. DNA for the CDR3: TGTGCCAGTAGTATCCGCCGGACTAGCGGGTGGGGCACCGGGGAGCTGTTTTTT.

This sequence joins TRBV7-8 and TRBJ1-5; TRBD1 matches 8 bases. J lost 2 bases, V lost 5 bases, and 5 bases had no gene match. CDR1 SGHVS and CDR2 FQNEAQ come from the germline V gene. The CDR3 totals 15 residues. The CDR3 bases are TGTGCCAGCAGCAGGGTGGGACAGGGCAATCAGCCCCAGCATTTT. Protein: CASSRVGQGNQPQHF.

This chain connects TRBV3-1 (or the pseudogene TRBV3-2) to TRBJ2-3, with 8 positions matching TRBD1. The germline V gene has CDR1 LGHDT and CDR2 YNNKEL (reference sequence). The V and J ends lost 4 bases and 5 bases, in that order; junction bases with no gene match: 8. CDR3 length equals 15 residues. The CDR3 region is CASSPRGRVGDTQYF. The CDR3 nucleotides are TGTGCCAGCAGCCCCAGGGGGCGAGTTGGAGATACGCAGTATTTT.